These 5 T cell receptor beta chains share one sample of origin, sequenced in a study of identical twins. TCRdb re-derived calls from the 5' RACE reads in MiXCR, one entry per CDR3 protein. The sample has around 570,000 distinct CDR3 sequences, 9.6% seen once. These data also formed part of another study, on yellow fever vaccine responses in identical twins.

The specimen sequenced was PBMCs. All receptors come from a young woman in good health.

The gene calls are TRBV5-1 and TRBJ2-3, with D possibly being TRBD2 (6 bases). The CDR3 covers 16 residues. Germline CDR1 SGHRS, CDR2 YFSETQ. Trimming took 0 bases from V and 0 from J, leaving 11 bases between them. The CDR3, as DNA: TGCGCCAGCAGCTTGGGCGGCGGGGTAAGCACAGATACGCAGTATTTT. Translated: CASSLGGGVSTDTQYF. Full variable domain (missing parts from reference TRBV5-1 and TRBJ2-3): KAGVTQTPRYLIKTRGQQVTLSCSPISGHRSVSWYQQTPGQGLQFLFEYFSETQRNKGNFPGRFSGRQFSNSRSEMNVSTLELGDSALYLCASSLGGGVSTDTQYFGPGTRLTVL.

The V call is TRBV4-1, the J call TRBJ2-3; D is ambiguous. The CDR3 has 14 residues. V dropped 4 bases and J dropped 6 bases, with 14 bases sitting between them. CDR1 is MGHRA, CDR2 YSYEKL, per germline. CDR3: CASSPSTLRDTQYF. In DNA, the CDR3 is TGCGCCAGCAGCCCATCAACGCTCCGGGATACGCAGTATTTT.

Notes on this clonotype: This could be a read error, since a much larger clone is one nucleotide away. The chain couples TRBV6-1 to TRBJ2-5, with D possibly being TRBD1 (5 bases). This CDR3 has 15 amino acids. CDR1 MNHNS and CDR2 SASEGT come from the germline V gene. V shed 3 bases and J shed 6 bases, with 17 bases lying between them. The CDR3 DNA follows: TGTGCCAGCAGTGACCCTCAGGGTGGTTGGCAGACCCAGTACTTC. Translation: CASSDPQGGWQTQYF.

This clonotype was detected many times. The rearrangement uses TRBV5-1 and TRBJ2-3, with a weak D call TRBD2 (5 bases). The CDR3 has 15 amino acids. V lost 0 bases to trimming and J lost 5 bases, with 13 bases between them. Germline V lookup: CDR1 SGHRS, CDR2 YFSETQ. The CDR3 here is CASSLGAGSGDTQYF. CDR3 DNA: TGCGCCAGCAGCTTGGGGGCGGGTTCTGGAGATACGCAGTATTTT.

CDR3 sequence reads: CATSRGGGTANTGELFF. CDR3 sequence (DNA): TGTGCCACCAGCAGAGGGGGAGGGACAGCAAACACCGGGGAGCTGTTTTTT. The J gene is TRBJ2-2, the V gene TRBV15; D may match TRBD1 or TRBD2 (7 bases each). The CDR3 is 17 amino acids. Germline CDR1 reads LNHNV; CDR2 reads YYDKDF (reference sequence). The V gene lost 1 base and the J gene lost 2 bases, with 14 bases spanning the gap.